The clone carrying this TCR beta chain was detected only a few times. The data stem from a study of T cell changes during pregnancy in multiple sclerosis. Sequencing used immunoSEQ multiplex PCR; TCRdb keeps in-frame clones, though not all of them. Among some 70,000 clones listed, about nine tenths were seen once. This clonotype was obtained from a female donor in good health, enrolled as a control in a pregnancy study. Sequenced here: peripheral blood, sampled after pregnancy.

As DNA, the CDR3 is TGCGCCAGCCCCCCGCGTCCTTGGTCGAACACTGAAGCTTTCTTT. Translation: CASPPRPWSNTEAFF. The rearrangement joins TRBV10-1 to TRBJ1-1, with D hard to call. Trimming pared 8 bases from V and 1 base from J, leaving 17 bases between. Germline lookup yields CDR1 WNHNN and CDR2 SYGVQD (reference sequence). This CDR3 region has 15 residues.